These 26 T cell receptor beta chains were sequenced from one sample in a study of T cells in Graves' hyperthyroidism and ophthalmopathy. Amplified TCR beta CDR3 regions came from RNA transcripts. First-round RT-PCR of the TCR CDR3 relied on the HTBI primer set. Each CDR3 protein is one row after TCRdb ran MiXCR on the multiplex PCR reads. Altogether about 840,000 distinct CDR3 sequences are present, roughly 40% being singletons, with the ten largest covering approximately 8.7%. Sequenced sample: blood. The source is a young man with Graves' hyperthyroidism.

Points on this clonotype: The germline gene is not matched at one end of the junction; a read error may be the cause. J is TRBJ2-5 and V is TRBV7-9, with D perhaps TRBD1 or TRBD2 (5 bases each). Per the germline V gene, CDR1 is SEHNR and CDR2 is FQNEAQ (reference sequence). The CDR3 extends over 15 amino acids. This chain's CDR3 is CAGSRDPRDKETQYF. The CDR3 DNA is TGTGCCGGCAGCAGGGACCCACGGGATAAAGAGACCCAGTACTTC.

V gene TRBV6-6 combines with J gene TRBJ1-3; no definite D call. The V end was cut by 6 bases, the J end by 0 bases, with 12 bases between. The CDR3 is 15 residues long. Germline assignment: CDR1 MNHNY and CDR2 SVGAGI (reference sequence). The CDR3 region has the DNA TGTGCCAGCAGCCAGAGGGCCAGCTCTGGAAACACCATATATTTT. Protein product: CASSQRASSGNTIYF.

This clonotype showed up just once. The chain employs TRBV10-3 and TRBJ2-7; D may correspond to TRBD1 or TRBD2 (5 bases each). Trimming took off 7 bases at V and 2 bases at J, with 12 bases between the two ends. The CDR3 covers 13 residues. The germline V gene has CDR1 ENHRY and CDR2 SYGVKD. CDR3: CAINSGTPYEQYF. The CDR3 bases are TGTGCCATCAACTCCGGGACCCCCTACGAGCAGTACTTC.

The V gene is TRBV4-1, the J gene TRBJ1-4; unclear D gene. Germline V lookup: CDR1 MGHRA, CDR2 YSYEKL. The CDR3 contains 15 residues. Trimming took 1 base from V and 0 from J, leaving 6 bases between them. CDR3 in amino acids: CASSQAIATNEKLFF. The CDR3 nucleotides are TGCGCCAGCAGCCAAGCTATTGCAACTAATGAAAAACTGTTTTTT.

The gene calls are TRBV25-1 and TRBJ1-1; 9 positions match TRBD1. Germline CDR1 reads MGHDK; CDR2 reads SYGVNS. The CDR3 runs 15 residues. The junction had 15 bases not matched to a gene; V was cut back by 6 bases and J by 10 bases. The chain's CDR3 is CASRTTQTGGGRAFF. CDR3 in DNA: TGTGCCAGCAGAACCACTCAAACAGGGGGCGGACGAGCTTTCTTT.

The CDR3 loop reads CASSEGDRGEQYF. The CDR3 region has the DNA TGTGCCAGCAGCGAGGGGGACAGGGGCGAGCAGTACTTC. The J gene is TRBJ2-7, the V gene TRBV9, with 10 bases identical to TRBD1. The V and J ends lost 3 bases and 6 bases, in that order; junction bases with no gene match: 3. Per the germline V gene, CDR1 is SGDLS and CDR2 is YYNGEE. CDR3 length: 13 amino acids.

Remarks on this clonotype: A clone one base away is much larger, so this may be a read error. V is TRBV29-1 and J is TRBJ1-2, with D uncertain. The CDR3 covers 14 residues. Germline CDR1 SQVTM, CDR2 ANQGSEA. The CDR3 DNA sequence: TGCCGCGTTGATCATCGGCAGGAGGACTATGGCTACACCTTC. It encodes CRVDHRQEDYGYTF.

The sample holds one count of this clonotype. The J gene is TRBJ1-5, the V gene TRBV10-1; TRBD1 agrees at 10 bases. The CDR3 is 16 amino acids. CDR1 is WNHNN, CDR2 SYGVQD, per germline (reference sequence). V shed 6 bases, J shed 0 bases, and the junction held 5 bases outside the gene matches. CDR3 amino acids: CASRNGTGDSNQPQHF. In DNA, the CDR3 is TGCGCCAGCAGAAACGGGACAGGGGATAGCAATCAGCCCCAGCATTTT.

The chain has TRBV7-2 and TRBJ2-2, with D perhaps TRBD1 (6 bases). V lost 1 base and J 3 bases, leaving 18 bases between the germline ends. CDR1 is SGHTA and CDR2 is FQGNSA in the germline V gene. The CDR3 extends over 18 amino acids. CDR3 coding DNA: TGTGCCAGCAGCTTAGAGGCGAGGGGAACAGGGTACACCGGGGAGCTGTTTTTT. It encodes CASSLEARGTGYTGELFF.

As for this clonotype: At one end, the junction sequence differs from germline, possibly due to a read error. This sequence joins TRBV10-3 and TRBJ2-5, with D perhaps being TRBD1 or TRBD2 (6 bases each). The CDR3 contains 15 residues. Germline CDR1 is ENHRY and CDR2 is SYGVKD. CDR3 loop: CASSYPVGGPETQYF. DNA for the CDR3: TGTGCCAGCAGTTACCCGGTGGGGGGCCCCGAGACCCAGTACTTC.

This clonotype was observed a few times. The chain joins TRBV7-9 to TRBJ1-1, with D maybe TRBD1 (5 bases). CDR3 length: 15 residues. Between the trimmed V and J ends, which lost 5 bases and 2 bases, there was a span of 15 bases. CDR1 is SEHNR, CDR2 FQNEAQ, per germline (reference sequence). Here the CDR3 reads CASSLQGVGNTEAFF. The CDR3 nucleotides are TGTGCCAGCAGCCTCCAGGGTGTGGGAAACACTGAAGCTTTCTTT.

The V and J genes are TRBV20-1 and TRBJ1-5, with D tentatively TRBD1 (6 bases). V lost 3 bases to trimming and J lost 7 bases, with 10 bases between them. The CDR3 extends over 12 amino acids. Per the germline V gene, CDR1 is DFQATT and CDR2 is SNEGSKA (reference sequence). CDR3 amino acids: CSARIQGQPQHF. The CDR3 region has the DNA TGCAGTGCTAGGATCCAGGGGCAGCCCCAGCATTTT.

This clonotype has at least ten counts. A clone one base away is much larger, so this may be a read error. The chain links TRBV9 to TRBJ1-2; 8 nucleotides align to TRBD1. V lost 3 bases to trimming and J lost 4 bases; unmatched junction nucleotides: 2. The CDR3 sequence is 13 residues long. Germline CDR1 is SGDLS and CDR2 is YYNGEE. The CDR3 spells CASSAGTGYGYTF. In DNA, the CDR3 is TGTGCCAGCAGCGCCGGGACAGGCTATGGCTACACCTTC.

The chain combines TRBV6-1 with TRBJ1-4, with D tentatively TRBD1 (6 bases). The CDR3 length is 14 residues. The germline V gene has CDR1 MNHNS and CDR2 SASEGT. Trimming left V 7 bases short and J 6 bases short, with 15 bases between. The CDR3 bases are TGTGCCAGCATGCCAGTCTACAGGGATGAAAAACTGTTTTTT. Encoded protein: CASMPVYRDEKLFF.

The chain uses TRBV9 and TRBJ2-5; D may be TRBD2 (6 bases). V lost 0 bases to trimming and J lost 4 bases, with 10 bases between them. The CDR3 sequence is 14 residues long. Germline V CDR1 and CDR2: SGDLS, YYNGEE. The CDR3 is CASSVAAGRETQYF. The CDR3 bases are TGTGCCAGCAGCGTAGCGGCGGGGCGAGAGACCCAGTACTTC.

This clonotype appeared many times. The chain employs TRBV29-1 and TRBJ2-5; 10 bases are a match to TRBD2. Germline CDR1 is SQVTM and CDR2 is ANQGSEA. V shed 6 bases and J 7 bases; nucleotides not matched to a gene: 11. The CDR3 extends over 14 amino acids. The CDR3: CSVWTSGASGTQYF. The DNA for the CDR3 is TGCAGCGTCTGGACTAGCGGAGCATCGGGGACCCAGTACTTC.

About this clonotype itself: This may arise from a read error, as a much more abundant clone is one base away. V and J are TRBV2 and TRBJ2-7; TRBD1 agrees at 7 bases. The CDR3 sequence is 12 residues long. CDR1 is SNHLY, CDR2 FYNNEI, per germline. The CDR3 DNA reads as TGTGCCAGCAGTGAAACAAGACAGGGACACGTCTTC. Translated, it gives CASSETRQGHVF.

The chain carries TRBV29-1 and TRBJ2-2; the D call may be TRBD1 or TRBD2 (5 bases each). Trimming cost V 7 bases and J 5 bases, with 11 bases left between them. The CDR3 totals 12 residues. Germline V gene sequence: CDR1 SQVTM, CDR2 ANQGSEA. The DNA of the CDR3 is TGCAGCGATGGGACGGAGACCGGGGAGCTGTTTTTT. Amino acids: CSDGTETGELFF.

This clonotype was observed many times. The rearrangement links TRBV19 to TRBJ1-1; 7 positions match TRBD1. There are 14 residues in the CDR3. CDR1 LNHDA and CDR2 SQIVND come from the germline V gene (reference sequence). The J segment lost 4 bases and the V segment lost 6 bases, leaving 8 bases of the junction unmatched. The CDR3 is CASRDTGVGTEAFF. Here the CDR3 DNA reads TGTGCCAGTAGAGACACAGGGGTCGGCACTGAAGCTTTCTTT.

DNA of the CDR3: TGTGCCACCGGGCGAGGGGGCAATCAGCCCCAGCATTTT. Translating it yields CATGRGGNQPQHF. The chain links TRBV6-9 to TRBJ1-5; maybe TRBD1 (5 bases). Germline values: CDR1 MNHGY, CDR2 SVAAGI. The germline V and J ends were trimmed by 10 bases and 2 bases, with 12 bases remaining between them. CDR3 length: 13 residues.

The sample holds one count of this clonotype. This sequence joins TRBV7-9 and TRBJ2-5; 9 positions agree with TRBD2. CDR1 is SEHNR and CDR2 is FQNEAQ in the germline V gene (reference sequence). There are 19 residues in the CDR3. The V segment lost 8 bases and the J segment 2 bases; nucleotides outside the gene matches: 21. The CDR3 nucleotides read TGTGCCAGCGACTTAGGGCACCTATCTAGCGGGGCATTTCAAGAGACCCAGTACTTC. Residues: CASDLGHLSSGAFQETQYF.

This clonotype was seen ten or more times. The chain uses TRBV24-1 and TRBJ2-7; D is undetermined. CDR1 is KGHDR, CDR2 SFDVKD, per germline. The CDR3 spans 16 residues. The V and J ends lost 4 bases and 3 bases respectively, with 18 bases between them. DNA for the CDR3: TGTGCCACCAGTGAACGTGACTTCAAGCGAGGCTACGAGCAGTACTTC. It is translated as CATSERDFKRGYEQYF.

This chain connects TRBV5-5 to TRBJ2-7; a weak D match, TRBD2 (6 bases). The CDR3 totals 14 residues. V lost 4 bases to trimming and J lost 2 bases, with 13 bases between them. CDR1 and CDR2 (germline): SGHKS, YYEKEE (reference sequence). CDR3 loop: CASSPGLGAYEQYF. CDR3 bases: TGTGCCAGCAGCCCGGGACTGGGGGCCTACGAGCAGTACTTC. Full variable domain (rest looked up from reference TRBV5-5 and TRBJ2-7): DAGVTQSPTHLIKTRGQQVTLRCSPISGHKSVSWYQQVLGQGPQFIFQYYEKEERGRGNFPDRFSARQFPNYSSELNVNALLLGDSALYLCASSPGLGAYEQYFGPGTRLTVT.

This clonotype was seen repeatedly, ten times or more. This chain uses TRBV25-1 with TRBJ1-1, with 8 positions matching TRBD1. J was trimmed by 7 bases and V by 5 bases; bases with no gene match: 6. The CDR3 runs to 13 residues. CDR1 and CDR2 from the germline V gene are MGHDK and SYGVNS. The CDR3: CASSYSTGVEAFF. The CDR3 DNA sequence: TGTGCCAGCAGTTATTCGACAGGGGTTGAAGCTTTCTTT.

J is TRBJ1-1 and V is TRBV7-9; maybe TRBD1 (5 bases). Trimming shortened V by 5 bases and J by 1 base, and 17 bases separated the two germline ends. Per germline, CDR1 SEHNR and CDR2 FQNEAQ (reference sequence). This CDR3 contains 16 residues. The CDR3 protein is CASSRGAGLRNTEAFF. CDR3 sequence (DNA): TGTGCCAGCAGCCGAGGCGCGGGACTCAGGAACACTGAAGCTTTCTTT. Variable domain in full (rest from reference TRBV7-9 and TRBJ1-1): DTGVSQNPRHKITKRGQNVTFRCDPISEHNRLYWYRQTLGQGPEFLTYFQNEAQLEKSRLLSDRFSAERPKGSFSTLEIQRTEQGDSAMYLCASSRGAGLRNTEAFFGQGTRLTVV.

This clonotype showed up many times. V usage is TRBV20-1 and J usage is TRBJ1-2; D might be TRBD1 (5 bases). Trimming cost V 3 bases and J 8 bases, with 16 bases left between them. This CDR3 contains 13 residues. Germline CDR1 reads DFQATT; CDR2 reads SNEGSKA (reference sequence). As DNA, the CDR3 is TGCAGTGCTAGGGCCCGAGGGGAGAGAGGCTACACCTTC. It is translated as CSARARGERGYTF.